Listed below are T cell receptor beta chains from one sample, sequenced in a study of identical twins. TCRdb reprocessed the 5' RACE reads via MiXCR and lists one record per CDR3 protein. The table lists 650,000 to 800,000 distinct CDR3 sequences, 8.6% of them singletons. These data also formed part of another study, on yellow fever vaccine responses in identical twins.

Sequencing was carried out using PBMCs. The receptor set was obtained from a young woman in good health. Both conserved end residues are part of each CDR3. The order of the fields is J gene, D gene, clone size, V gene, CDR3 protein, CDR3 DNA. A D gene is named only where the DNA matches it firmly. Only some rows state a clone size, as once, few, many or a class for expanded clones.

TRBJ2-1	TRBD2	many	TRBV29-1	CSAPNPSGSTYNEQFF	TGCAGCGCCCCGAATCCTAGCGGGAGTACCTACAATGAGCAGTTCTTC
TRBJ2-3	.	few	TRBV27	CASSLYFTDTQYF	TGTGCCAGCAGTTTATATTTCACAGATACGCAGTATTTT
TRBJ1-5	.	many	TRBV2	CASHRVANQPQHF	TGTGCCAGTCACAGGGTTGCAAATCAGCCCCAGCATTTT
TRBJ2-1	TRBD2	many	TRBV28	CASISAGINEQFF	TGTGCCAGCATTTCAGCGGGAATCAATGAGCAGTTCTTC
TRBJ2-2	.	many	TRBV5-1	CASSGRLSGRNTGELFF	TGCGCCAGCAGCGGACGACTAAGCGGGCGGAACACCGGGGAGCTGTTTTTT
TRBJ2-3	TRBD1	few	TRBV7-9	CASSSNRGRRWTDTQYF	TGTGCCAGCAGCTCCAACAGGGGGCGGAGGTGGACAGATACGCAGTATTTT
TRBJ2-7	.	few	TRBV28	CASSLQVGGRYEQYF	TGTGCCAGCAGTTTACAGGTTGGTGGTCGTTACGAGCAGTACTTC
TRBJ2-3	TRBD2	many	TRBV4-1	CASSQEDFAGVVDTQYF	TGCGCCAGCAGCCAAGAAGATTTCGCGGGAGTGGTAGATACGCAGTATTTT
TRBJ2-3	.	few	TRBV24-1	CATSTPGEGTDTQYF	TGTGCCACCAGTACGCCCGGGGAAGGCACAGATACGCAGTATTTT
TRBJ2-3	.	.	TRBV28	CASSSPEDFTDTQYF	TGTGCCAGCAGTTCGCCCGAGGACTTCACAGATACGCAGTATTTT
TRBJ2-4	.	few	TRBV5-6	CASSWGLGETKNIQYF	TGTGCCAGCAGCTGGGGACTGGGAGAAACCAAAAACATTCAGTACTTC
TRBJ2-2	.	few	TRBV5-1	CASSGQTNTGELFF	TGCGCCAGCAGCGGCCAAACCAACACCGGGGAGCTGTTTTTT
TRBJ2-1	TRBD2	.	TRBV10-3	CAISLSGSSYNEQFF	TGTGCCATCAGTCTGAGCGGGAGCTCCTACAATGAGCAGTTCTTC
TRBJ2-6	TRBD1	few	TRBV6-5	CASSYSAGGSSGANVLTF	TGTGCCAGCAGTTACTCGGCAGGGGGTTCCTCTGGGGCCAACGTCCTGACTTTC
TRBJ2-3	TRBD1	few	TRBV11-2	CASSRRPPGGKSPTDTQYF	TGTGCCAGCAGCCGGAGACCTCCAGGGGGCAAGTCTCCCACAGATACGCAGTATTTT
TRBJ2-3	.	many	TRBV4-3	CASSQDEGTDTQYF	TGCGCCAGCAGCCAAGACGAGGGAACAGATACGCAGTATTTT
TRBJ2-5	.	.	TRBV6-2/TRBV6-3	CASSLTRTQETQYF	TGTGCCAGCAGCCTTACCCGTACCCAAGAGACCCAGTACTTC
TRBJ2-7	.	.	TRBV5-1	CASSIETIAEQYF	TGCGCCAGCAGCATAGAAACAATAGCCGAGCAGTACTTC
TRBJ2-3	.	few	TRBV27	CASMDGTWDTQYF	TGTGCCAGCATGGATGGTACGTGGGATACGCAGTATTTT
TRBJ2-1	TRBD1	few	TRBV29-1	CSVARTGNEQFF	TGCAGCGTTGCGAGGACAGGGAATGAGCAGTTCTTC
TRBJ2-7	TRBD2	few	TRBV6-1	CASSLGGTKRDEQYF	TGTGCCAGCAGTCTGGGGGGGACCAAACGCGACGAGCAGTACTTC
TRBJ2-7	TRBD1	many	TRBV20-1	CSARADRGVYEQYF	TGCAGTGCTAGAGCGGACAGGGGGGTCTACGAGCAGTACTTC
TRBJ1-1	.	many	TRBV10-3	CAIRGTNTEAFF	TGTGCCATCAGGGGGACCAACACTGAAGCTTTCTTT
TRBJ1-5	.	many	TRBV28	CASSFTGGGQPQHF	TGTGCCAGCAGTTTTACGGGAGGCGGTCAGCCCCAGCATTTT
TRBJ1-1	.	few	TRBV11-1	CASSLFLANTEAFF	TGTGCCAGCAGCTTATTTCTGGCGAACACTGAAGCTTTCTTT
TRBJ2-5	.	few	TRBV10-1	CASSGGGSVTQYF	TGCGCCAGCAGTGGAGGAGGGTCTGTGACCCAGTACTTC
TRBJ2-3	.	few	TRBV11-1	CASSLILHGIGVSDTQYF	TGTGCCAGCAGCTTAATACTGCACGGTATCGGGGTCTCAGATACGCAGTATTTT
TRBJ2-7	.	.	TRBV28	CASSLPRAPYEQYF	TGTGCCAGCAGTTTACCGCGGGCTCCCTACGAGCAGTACTTC
TRBJ2-7	.	many	TRBV4-1	CASSQVGHAMDEQYF	TGCGCCAGCAGCCAAGTGGGACATGCAATGGACGAGCAGTACTTC
TRBJ1-5	.	few	TRBV24-1	CATSDPGRGSNQPQHF	TGTGCCACCAGTGATCCGGGCCGGGGGAGCAATCAGCCCCAGCATTTT
TRBJ2-1	TRBD2	.	TRBV5-1	CASSLTSGREENEFF	TGCGCCAGCAGCTTGACTAGCGGAAGAGAGGAGAATGAGTTCTTC
TRBJ2-5	TRBD2	.	TRBV12-3/TRBV12-4	CASSSPSGGAVFQETQYF	TGTGCCAGCAGTTCTCCTAGCGGGGGGGCCGTTTTCCAAGAGACCCAGTACTTC
TRBJ1-1	TRBD1	many	TRBV4-1	CASSQVGQGPEAFF	TGCGCCAGCAGCCAGGTAGGACAGGGCCCTGAAGCTTTCTTT
TRBJ2-1	TRBD2	few	TRBV7-9	CASRASGIHNEQFF	TGTGCCAGCCGGGCTAGCGGGATTCACAATGAGCAGTTCTTC
TRBJ2-7	TRBD1	.	TRBV28	CASSRQGRDEQYF	TGTGCCAGCAGTCGACAGGGCCGAGACGAGCAGTACTTC
TRBJ2-1	.	few	TRBV11-2	CASSFRDNSYNEQFF	TGTGCCAGCAGCTTCCGGGACAACTCCTACAATGAGCAGTTCTTC
TRBJ2-1	.	few	TRBV11-2	CASSPTPDYNEQFF	TGTGCCAGCAGCCCCACCCCCGATTACAATGAGCAGTTCTTC
TRBJ2-1	TRBD2	few	TRBV2	CASSEATGTSGGARYNEQFF	TGTGCCAGCAGTGAAGCTACAGGGACTAGCGGGGGGGCCAGATACAATGAGCAGTTCTTC
TRBJ2-1	TRBD2	few	TRBV29-1	CSVEGTSGRRNEQFF	TGCAGCGTTGAAGGGACTAGCGGGAGGAGGAATGAGCAGTTCTTC
TRBJ2-3	TRBD1	few	TRBV4-3	CASSQDRMDLRDSYPDTQYF	TGCGCCAGCAGCCAAGATAGGATGGACCTCCGGGACAGTTATCCAGATACGCAGTATTTT
TRBJ2-7	TRBD2	.	TRBV9	CASSFTTSGIEQYF	TGTGCCAGCAGCTTTACGACTAGCGGGATCGAGCAGTACTTC
TRBJ1-2	.	.	TRBV3-1	CASSPLNHYGYTF	TGTGCCAGCAGCCCCCTGAATCACTATGGCTACACCTTC